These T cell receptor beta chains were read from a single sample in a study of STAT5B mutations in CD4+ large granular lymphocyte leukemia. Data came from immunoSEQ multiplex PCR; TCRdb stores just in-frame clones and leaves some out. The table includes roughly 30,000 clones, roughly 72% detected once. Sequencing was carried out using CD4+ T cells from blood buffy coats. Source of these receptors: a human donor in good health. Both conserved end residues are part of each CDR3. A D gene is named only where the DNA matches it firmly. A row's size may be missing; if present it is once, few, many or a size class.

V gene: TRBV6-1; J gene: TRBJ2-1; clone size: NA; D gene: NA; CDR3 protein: CASSGFEGSSYNEQFF; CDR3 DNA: TGTGCCAGCAGTGGATTTGAGGGGAGCTCCTACAATGAGCAGTTCTTC
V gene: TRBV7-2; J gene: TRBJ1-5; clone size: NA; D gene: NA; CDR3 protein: CASTERTADNQPQHF; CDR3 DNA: TGTGCCAGCACCGAAAGGACCGCCGATAATCAGCCCCAGCATTTT
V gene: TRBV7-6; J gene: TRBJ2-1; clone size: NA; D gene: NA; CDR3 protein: CASSLPPPGEQFF; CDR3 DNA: TGTGCCAGCAGCCTACCCCCCCCGGGTGAGCAGTTCTTC
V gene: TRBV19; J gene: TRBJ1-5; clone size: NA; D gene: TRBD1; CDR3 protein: CASSEQGAGQPQHF; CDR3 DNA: TGTGCCAGTAGCGAACAGGGGGCCGGGCAGCCCCAGCATTTT
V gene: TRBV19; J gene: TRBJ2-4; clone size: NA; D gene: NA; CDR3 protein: CASSMTGWGKNIQYF; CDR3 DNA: TGTGCCAGTAGTATGACAGGTTGGGGAAAAAACATTCAGTACTTC
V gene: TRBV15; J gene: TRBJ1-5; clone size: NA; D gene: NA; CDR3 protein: CATSRSDRINQPQHF; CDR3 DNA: TGTGCCACCAGCAGATCCGACAGGATAAATCAGCCCCAGCATTTT
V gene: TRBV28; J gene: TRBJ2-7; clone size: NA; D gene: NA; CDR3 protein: CASSLFGLTYEQYF; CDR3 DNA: TGTGCCAGCAGTTTATTCGGACTAACCTACGAGCAGTACTTC
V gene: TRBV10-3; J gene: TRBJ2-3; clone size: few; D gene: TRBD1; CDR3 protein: CAISGTGNTDTQYF; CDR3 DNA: TGTGCCATCAGTGGGACAGGGAACACAGATACGCAGTATTTT
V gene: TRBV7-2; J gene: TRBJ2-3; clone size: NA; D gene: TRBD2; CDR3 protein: CASSPSTGLAGGRQYF; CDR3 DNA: TGTGCCAGCAGCCCGTCCACGGGACTAGCGGGGGGGAGGCAGTATTTT
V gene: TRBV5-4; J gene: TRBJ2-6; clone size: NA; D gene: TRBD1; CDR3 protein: CASSFGQGALSGANVLTF; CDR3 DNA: TGTGCCAGCAGCTTCGGTCAGGGGGCTCTCTCTGGGGCCAACGTCCTGACTTTC
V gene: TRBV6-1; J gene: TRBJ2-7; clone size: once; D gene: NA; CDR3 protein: CASAEGGFEQYF; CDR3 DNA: TGTGCCAGCGCCGAGGGCGGTTTCGAGCAGTACTTC
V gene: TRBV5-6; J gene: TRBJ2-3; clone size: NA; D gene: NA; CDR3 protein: CASSGGVQFTDTQYF; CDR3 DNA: TGTGCCAGCAGCGGGGGAGTACAGTTCACAGATACGCAGTATTTT
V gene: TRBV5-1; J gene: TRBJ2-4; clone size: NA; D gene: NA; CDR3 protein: CASSLLGGVENIQYF; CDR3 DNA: TGCGCCAGCAGCTTGTTGGGGGGCGTCGAAAACATTCAGTACTTC
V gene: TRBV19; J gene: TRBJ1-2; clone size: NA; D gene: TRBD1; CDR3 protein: CAIRQGRDYGYTF; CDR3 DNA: TGTGCCATAAGACAGGGTAGAGACTATGGCTACACCTTC
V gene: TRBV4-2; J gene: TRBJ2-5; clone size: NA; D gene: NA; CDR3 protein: CASSQGDSQETQYF; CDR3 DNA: TGTGCCAGCAGCCAAGGGGACTCGCAAGAGACCCAGTACTTC
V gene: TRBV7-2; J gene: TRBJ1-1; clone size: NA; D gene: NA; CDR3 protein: CASTPRRGNTEAFF; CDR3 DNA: TGTGCCAGCACCCCCCGGAGGGGGAACACTGAAGCTTTCTTT
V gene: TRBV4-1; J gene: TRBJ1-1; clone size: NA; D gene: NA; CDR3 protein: CASSPAALRINNTEAFF; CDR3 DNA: TGCGCCAGCAGCCCAGCCGCGTTGCGGATAAATAACACTGAAGCTTTCTTT
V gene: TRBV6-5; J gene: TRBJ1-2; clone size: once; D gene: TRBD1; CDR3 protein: CASSSRTPTGGDGYTF; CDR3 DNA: TGTGCCAGCAGTTCCCGAACTCCAACAGGGGGCGATGGCTACACCTTC
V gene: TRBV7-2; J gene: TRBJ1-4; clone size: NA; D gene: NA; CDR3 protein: CASSLEGDLLEKLFF; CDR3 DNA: TGTGCCAGCAGCTTAGAAGGAGACCTGCTAGAAAAACTGTTTTTT
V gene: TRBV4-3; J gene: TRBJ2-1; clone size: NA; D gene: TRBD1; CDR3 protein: CASSQDWDRGTQFF; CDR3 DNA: TGCGCCAGCAGCCAAGATTGGGACAGGGGAACGCAGTTCTTC
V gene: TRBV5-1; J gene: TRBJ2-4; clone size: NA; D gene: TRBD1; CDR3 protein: CASSSTGTGALGAKNIQYF; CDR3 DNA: TGCGCCAGCAGCTCAACCGGGACAGGGGCCCTAGGGGCCAAAAACATTCAGTACTTC
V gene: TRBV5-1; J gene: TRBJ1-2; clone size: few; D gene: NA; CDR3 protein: CASSLDPGGYGYTF; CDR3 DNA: TGCGCCAGCAGCTTGGATCCGGGGGGGTATGGCTACACCTTC
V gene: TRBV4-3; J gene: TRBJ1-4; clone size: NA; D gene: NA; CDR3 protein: CASSQDPGVRNEKLFF; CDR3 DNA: TGCGCCAGCAGCCAAGATCCCGGGGTGCGTAATGAAAAACTGTTTTTT